Shown below are 7 T cell receptor beta chains from a single sample sequenced in a study of cytomegalovirus exposure and HLA in healthy donors. The PCR had 60 Vbeta and 13 Jbeta primers. This table comes from immunoSEQ multiplex PCR, and its TCRdb copy is limited to in-frame clones, with some not included. The top ten clones hold about 4.4% of a sample with around 140,000 clones, 75% to 90% of them seen once. Sequencing was carried out using PBMCs. The receptors here all came from a man aged 40-49 years in good health and CMV-seronegative.

This chain joins TRBV6-1 and TRBJ1-4; 7 bases map to TRBD1. This CDR3 is built from 16 residues. The V and J ends lost 4 bases and 4 bases, in that order; junction bases with no gene match: 9. Germline V gives CDR1 MNHNS, CDR2 SASEGT. DNA for the CDR3: TGTGCCAGCAGTGCCAATCCGGGACAGCATAATGAAAAACTGTTTTTT. It yields the protein CASSANPGQHNEKLFF.

The V gene is TRBV9, the J gene TRBJ2-1; perhaps TRBD2 as D (6 bases). This CDR3 comprises 15 residues. Trimming pared 0 bases from V and 8 bases from J, leaving 15 bases between. Germline V CDR1 and CDR2: SGDLS, YYNGEE. CDR3 DNA sequence: TGTGCCAGCAGCGTAGGTCCCGTCCCTAGCGATGAGCAGTTCTTC. Amino acids: CASSVGPVPSDEQFF.

V usage is TRBV23-1 and J usage is TRBJ2-5, with 7 nucleotides matching TRBD1. TRBV23-1 is marked as an open reading frame, function uncertain. This CDR3 spans 14 amino acids. The J segment lost 5 bases and the V segment lost 2 bases, leaving 5 bases of the junction unmatched. CDR3 nucleotide sequence: TGCGCCAGCAGTCAAGACAGGGAAGGCGAGACCCAGTACTTC. Translation: CASSQDREGETQYF.

The chain combines TRBV5-4 with TRBJ1-2, with D possibly matching TRBD1 (5 bases). The V end lost 3 bases, the J end lost 7 bases, and 13 bases lay between the germline ends. This CDR3 has 13 amino acids. Germline CDR1 is SGHNT and CDR2 is YYREEE (reference sequence). The CDR3 loop is CASSSQWGGGYTF. The CDR3 bases are TGTGCCAGCAGCTCCCAATGGGGGGGTGGCTACACCTTC.

The CDR3 coding sequence is TGTGCCAGCAGGATGCAACAGGGGGCTGTAGCTTTCTTT. This sequence encodes CASRMQQGAVAFF. The J gene is TRBJ1-1, the V gene TRBV6-1, with 9 bases that match TRBD1. There are 13 residues in the CDR3. Germline-derived CDR1 and CDR2 are MNHNS and SASEGT. V lost 6 bases, J lost 10 bases, and 9 bases stayed unmatched.

The rearrangement links TRBV28 to TRBJ2-7, with D perhaps matching TRBD1 (6 bases). V lost 6 bases, J lost 3 bases, and 24 bases lay in between. The germline CDR1 and CDR2 sequences are MDHEN and SYDVKM. This CDR3 is built from 17 residues. The CDR3: CASRGYRVPSGYYEQYF. The CDR3 DNA reads TGTGCCAGCAGAGGCTACAGGGTTCCCTCGGGTTACTACGAGCAGTACTTC.

The rearrangement links TRBV5-1 to TRBJ1-2; no firm D call. Germline V gene lookup returns CDR1 SGHRS and CDR2 YFSETQ. The V end was cut by 4 bases, the J end by 6 bases, with 19 bases between. The length of the CDR3 is 15 residues. CDR3: CASSPEGVFLDGYTF. The CDR3 DNA reads as TGCGCCAGCAGCCCAGAAGGAGTTTTCCTGGATGGCTACACCTTC.